This TCR beta chain was recovered during a study of T cell responses to AZD1222 COVID-19 vaccine. With regard to this clone: Its specificity is unknown.

Assay used: immunoSEQ multiplex PCR; TCRdb lists only in-frame clones, some missing. The table has some 180,000 clones, about 91% seen once. CDR3 length: 16 residues. V lost 6 bases and J 0 bases, leaving 15 bases between the germline ends. Looked up from germline, CDR1 is SGHTA and CDR2 is FQGNSA. Whole-study results and caveats: Spike-specific TCR depth and breadth grew after two AZD1222 doses. Nearly half of spike-specific TCRs reportedly go after variant regions that carry no mutations.

The receptor was isolated from an adult in good health. The sequenced sample was peripheral blood, obtained on day 0 of AZD1222 vaccination. The V call is TRBV7-2, the J call TRBJ1-3; D is ambiguous. The CDR3 DNA sequence: TGTGCCAGCAGGGCTGCCGGACGTTACTCTGGAAACACCATATATTTT. This translates into CASRAAGRYSGNTIYF.